A single sample is the source of the 3 T cell receptor beta chains below, sequenced in a study of T cells in Graves' hyperthyroidism and ophthalmopathy. Authors of the study amplified TCR beta CDR3 regions from RNA transcripts. HTBI primers were used for first-round RT-PCR of the TCR CDR3. TCRdb redid the calling of the multiplex PCR reads with MiXCR, one entry per CDR3 protein. Of roughly 570,000 distinct CDR3 sequences in the sample, more than 15% were seen once. The sample comprised blood. All receptors come from a woman under 40 with Graves' hyperthyroidism.

The chain couples TRBV7-3 to TRBJ2-5; 7 nucleotides match TRBD1. The CDR3 sequence is 16 residues long. The trim removed 5 bases at V and 2 bases at J, leaving 11 bases unmatched. Per germline, CDR1 SGHTA and CDR2 FQGTGA. The DNA for the CDR3 is TGTGCCAGCAGCCTAAACCAGCCGGGACAGCAAGAGACCCAGTACTTC. It is translated as CASSLNQPGQQETQYF.

This chain links TRBV5-1 with TRBJ1-4; a possible D gene is TRBD1 (5 bases). The germline V gene has CDR1 SGHRS and CDR2 YFSETQ. This CDR3 comprises 16 residues. V was shortened by 4 bases and J by 2 bases, with 15 bases between the two germline ends. The CDR3 sequence is CASSLGGRGTNEKLFF. CDR3 DNA: TGCGCCAGCAGCCTGGGGGGGAGAGGGACTAATGAAAAACTGTTTTTT. Using reference TRBV5-1 and TRBJ1-4 for the parts outside the CDR3, the full variable domain is KAGVTQTPRYLIKTRGQQVTLSCSPISGHRSVSWYQQTPGQGLQFLFEYFSETQRNKGNFPGRFSGRQFSNSRSEMNVSTLELGDSALYLCASSLGGRGTNEKLFFGSGTQLSVL.

This clonotype came up a few times. V is TRBV20-1 and J is TRBJ1-5; 9 nucleotides match TRBD1. The CDR3 consists of 17 residues. V shed 0 bases and J 0 bases; nucleotides not matched to a gene: 6. Germline CDR1 DFQATT, CDR2 SNEGSKA (reference sequence). The CDR3 DNA reads as TGCAGTGCTAGAGATCACAGGGGGCACGGTAGCAATCAGCCCCAGCATTTT. This translates into CSARDHRGHGSNQPQHF.